This TCR beta chain was retrieved from a study of blood T cell repertoires in COVID-19. In the study overall: Sample material is recorded as cDNA or gDNA derived from T cells, B-cell-depleted T cells, or PBMCs.

V gave up 2 bases and J gave up 3 bases; unmatched junction bases: 11. Per germline, CDR1 MRHNA and CDR2 SNTAGT. The CDR3 contains 17 residues. In the study's own analysis: Nucleated cell counts were estimated from reference gene primer amplification. Some clones are missing from TCRdb's copy, which holds only in-frame ones; the method was immunoSEQ multiplex PCR. D and trimming were read from the DNA, whereas the V and J calls and clone size are those reported in that table. The table lists around 60,000 clones, 80% to 95% of them singletons. The receptor was isolated from a man aged 55 to 70 with acute or convalescent COVID-19. The V and J genes are TRBV6-4 and TRBJ2-7; 9 bases are a match to TRBD2. Sequencing input: peripheral blood. Here the CDR3 DNA reads TGTGCCAGCAGTGACCCGAAGAGACTAGCGGCTAACTACGAGCAGTACTTC. Residues: CASSDPKRLAANYEQYF.